This T cell receptor beta chain was retrieved from a study of cytomegalovirus exposure and HLA in healthy donors. About the research overall: Out of several hundred genotyped donors, 81% belonged to the Caucasian-associated ancestry cluster.

Both 60 Vbeta primers and 13 Jbeta primers went into the PCR. Only in-frame clones appear in the TCRdb table, and some are missing; sequencing was by immunoSEQ multiplex PCR. The repertoire consists of 200,000 to 250,000 clones, with under 90% occurring once and the leading ten covering around 1.4%. The CDR3 has 16 residues. CDR1 is ENHRY, CDR2 SYGVKD, per germline. Trimming took 4 bases from V and 4 from J; bases not matched to a gene: 9. Notes on the study in general: Common viral pathogens seemed to be connected with several of the most significant clusters, according to a later analysis. 150 to 200 TCR beta chains were listed as cytomegalovirus-associated. With high specificity and sensitivity, the classifier reportedly diagnosed cytomegalovirus status.

In regard to this clone: The antigen is undetermined.

The clonotype comes from a human donor in good health. V usage is TRBV10-3 and J usage is TRBJ2-3; TRBD1 agrees at 9 bases. Sequences were obtained from PBMCs. The CDR3 is CAISGETGGEADTQYF. CDR3 sequence (DNA): TGTGCCATCAGTGGGGAAACAGGGGGCGAAGCAGATACGCAGTATTTT.